Listed below are T cell receptor beta chains from one sample, sequenced in a study of blood T cells in healthy people across ages. TCRdb analysed the 5' RACE reads with MiXCR anew, one entry per CDR3 protein. Of more than 550,000 distinct CDR3 sequences listed, 22% are singletons. Sequencing input: blood. These receptors came from a man aged 65 to 85 in good health. The CDR3 runs from the conserved cysteine through the conserved F or W. D genes are given only for firm matches. Clone size is stated in some rows and not others, as once, few, many or a class when expanded.

>TRBJ2-1|TRBV20-1|.|.
TGCAGTGCTGTGGGCCCCTCCTACAATGAGCAGTTCTTC
CSAVGPSYNEQFF
>TRBJ2-5|TRBV20-1|few|.
TGCAGTGCTAGTAACGTTTTAGACAACTGGGGGACCCAGTACTTC
CSASNVLDNWGTQYF
>TRBJ2-1|TRBV5-1|.|.
TGCGCCAGCAGCTGGGAGGTGGGCAATGAGCAGTTCTTC
CASSWEVGNEQFF
>TRBJ2-1|TRBV10-2|.|TRBD2
TGCGCCAGCAGCGTACTAGCGGGAGGACCAGCGGAGCAGTTCTTC
CASSVLAGGPAEQFF
>TRBJ2-5|TRBV7-2|few|TRBD2
TGTGCCAGCAGCTCGACTAGCGGGGGGGCCAAGACCCAGTACTTC
CASSSTSGGAKTQYF
>TRBJ2-4|TRBV20-1|.|.
TGCAGTGCTGCCCCGAACCTAGCCAAAAACATTCAGTACTTC
CSAAPNLAKNIQYF
>TRBJ1-4|TRBV5-1|few|.
TGCGCCAGCAGCTTGACCCCTGTTTCGGAGGGGAAGGAAAAACTGTTTTTT
CASSLTPVSEGKEKLFF
>TRBJ1-1|TRBV7-2|.|TRBD1
TGTGCCAGCAGCTTGGGCACGTCTCACCTCAGGGGGTGGACTGAAGCTTTCTTT
CASSLGTSHLRGWTEAFF
>TRBJ1-1|TRBV6-2/TRBV6-3|few|.
TGTGCCAGCAGTTATCAGGGGATGCGAACACGGACTGAAGCTTTCTTT
CASSYQGMRTRTEAFF
>TRBJ2-1|TRBV29-1|.|TRBD2
TGCAGCGTTGAAGCCCCACTAGCGGGGGTCAATGAGCAGTTCTTC
CSVEAPLAGVNEQFF
>TRBJ1-1|TRBV12-3/TRBV12-4|.|.
TGTGCCAGCAGTTTTGGGACGGAGAACACTGAAGCTTTCTTT
CASSFGTENTEAFF
>TRBJ2-3|TRBV3-1|.|TRBD2
TGTGCCAGCAGCCAAGGACTAGCGGGAGCAGATACGCAGTATTTT
CASSQGLAGADTQYF
>TRBJ2-5|TRBV10-3|few|.
TGTGCCACCGGAGCCGGGGTGGAGGAGACCCAGTACTTC
CATGAGVEETQYF
>TRBJ1-2|TRBV12-3/TRBV12-4|.|.
TGTGCCAGCAGTGACCAACTATTGGGGGTCTATGGCTACACCTTC
CASSDQLLGVYGYTF
>TRBJ1-6|TRBV7-2|few|.
TGTGCCAGCAGAACCGGGACATGGTATAACTATAATTCACCCCTCCACTTT
CASRTGTWYNYNSPLHF
>TRBJ1-5|TRBV7-2|few|TRBD1
TGTGCCAGCAGCTTTGGACAGGACCGCAATCAGCCCCAGCATTTT
CASSFGQDRNQPQHF
>TRBJ1-4|TRBV20-1|few|.
TGCAGTGCTAGAGATGGCGTCAGGGACGGGGCGAATGAAAAACTGTTTTTT
CSARDGVRDGANEKLFF
>TRBJ2-5|TRBV5-5|.|TRBD2
TGTGCCAGCAGCTTCGAACTAGCGGGGGCCCAAGAGACCCAGTACTTC
CASSFELAGAQETQYF
>TRBJ1-5|TRBV21-1|.|.
TGTGCCAGCAGCGTGAAGGCCTTGCCAAATCAGCCCCAGCATTTT
CASSVKALPNQPQHF
>TRBJ2-2|TRBV14|.|.
TGTGCCAGCAGCCAAGATATCGGGTGGACCGGGGAGCTGTTTTTT
CASSQDIGWTGELFF
>TRBJ2-2|TRBV29-1|.|.
TGCAGCGTTCCCGGGACTTCGAACACCGGGGAGCTGTTTTTT
CSVPGTSNTGELFF
>TRBJ2-7|TRBV10-3|.|.
TGTGCCATCAGTGGAGCGGAATACGAGCAGTACTTC
CAISGAEYEQYF
>TRBJ1-2|TRBV30|.|.
TGTGCCTGGAGGAGTAACTATGGCTACACCTTC
CAWRSNYGYTF
>TRBJ2-3|TRBV20-1|few|.
TGCAGTGCTAACGGAGACTTTTTAGCGGCGCGCACAGATACGCAGTATTTT
CSANGDFLAARTDTQYF
>TRBJ1-2|TRBV12-3/TRBV12-4|.|.
TGTGCCAGCAGTTTAGGTGCCGCTGGCTACACCTTC
CASSLGAAGYTF
>TRBJ2-1|TRBV30|few|TRBD2
TGTGCCTGGGAGCGGGAGGGCCAAAATGAGCAGTTCTTC
CAWEREGQNEQFF
>TRBJ2-7|TRBV28|few|.
TGTGCCAGCACCGACAGGTCCTACGAGCAGTACTTC
CASTDRSYEQYF
>TRBJ1-2|TRBV12-3/TRBV12-4|.|.
TGTGCCAGCAGTTGGGGGCAGAGGGATACAAACTATGGCTACACCTTC
CASSWGQRDTNYGYTF
>TRBJ2-3|TRBV12-3/TRBV12-4|.|.
TGTGCCAGCAGTTTAGACAGACCTAGCACAGATGCGCAGTATTTT
CASSLDRPSTDAQYF
>TRBJ2-7|TRBV4-1|many|.
TGCGCCAGCAGCCAAGATCGGACTCCATTAAGCGAGCAGTACTTC
CASSQDRTPLSEQYF
>TRBJ1-1|TRBV6-1|.|.
TGTGCCAGCAGTCGCGGGACATCAAGGGGGGACACTGAAGCTTTCTTT
CASSRGTSRGDTEAFF
>TRBJ2-3|TRBV6-1|few|TRBD2
TGTGCCAGCAGAGAGCGGGGGATCACAGATACGCAGTATTTT
CASRERGITDTQYF
>TRBJ2-1|TRBV12-3/TRBV12-4|few|TRBD2
TGTGCCAGCAGTTCCCGGACTAGCGGGAGTATCAATGAGCAGTTCTTC
CASSSRTSGSINEQFF
>TRBJ2-1|TRBV15|few|TRBD2
TGTGCCACCAGCAGAGCAGGCGCTAGCGGGTACAATGAGCAGTTCTTC
CATSRAGASGYNEQFF
>TRBJ2-3|TRBV6-6|many|TRBD2
TGTGCCAGCAGTTACTCGGGGGTAGCGGGGGACCATCCAGCTCCAGATACGCAGTATTTT
CASSYSGVAGDHPAPDTQYF
>TRBJ2-6|TRBV27|.|.
TGTGCCAGCAGTTTAGGTTGGTCTGGGGCCAACGTCCTGACTTTC
CASSLGWSGANVLTF
>TRBJ1-1|TRBV7-9|few|TRBD1
TGTGCCAGCAGCTATACCGGGGACAGGGACGCTTTCTTT
CASSYTGDRDAFF
>TRBJ1-2|TRBV6-6|.|.
TGTGCCAGCAGTTACGATTCAGGCAGGGGCCCTTATGGCTACACCTTC
CASSYDSGRGPYGYTF
>TRBJ2-1|TRBV29-1|.|.
TGCAGCGTTGCCCAGTTGCTAGTTAACAATGAGCAGTTCTTC
CSVAQLLVNNEQFF
>TRBJ2-5|TRBV5-1|.|.
TGCGCCAGCAGCTCGTGGGAGACCCAAGAGACCCAGTACTTC
CASSSWETQETQYF
>TRBJ2-7|TRBV5-1|many|TRBD2
TGCGCCAGCAGCCCGGGACTATACAATTACGAGCAGTACTTC
CASSPGLYNYEQYF
>TRBJ2-4|TRBV2|many|.
TGTGCCAGCAGGGGGAGAGGGGAAAGGAACATTCAGTACTTC
CASRGRGERNIQYF